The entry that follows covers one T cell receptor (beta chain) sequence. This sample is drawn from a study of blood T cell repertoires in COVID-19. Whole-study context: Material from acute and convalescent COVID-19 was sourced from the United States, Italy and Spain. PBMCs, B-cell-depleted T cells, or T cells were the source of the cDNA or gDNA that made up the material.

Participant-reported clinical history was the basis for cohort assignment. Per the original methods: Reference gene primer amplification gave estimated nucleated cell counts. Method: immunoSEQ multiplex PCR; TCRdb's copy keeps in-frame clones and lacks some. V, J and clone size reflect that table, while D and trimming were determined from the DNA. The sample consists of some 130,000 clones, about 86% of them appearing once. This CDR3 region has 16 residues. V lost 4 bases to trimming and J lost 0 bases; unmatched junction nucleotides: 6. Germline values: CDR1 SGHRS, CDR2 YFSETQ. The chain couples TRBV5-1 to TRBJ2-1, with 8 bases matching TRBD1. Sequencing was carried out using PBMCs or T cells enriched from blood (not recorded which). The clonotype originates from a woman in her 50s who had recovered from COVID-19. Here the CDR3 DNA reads TGCGCCAGCAGCCTCCGGGACAGGTTCTCCTACAATGAGCAGTTCTTC. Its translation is CASSLRDRFSYNEQFF.